This T cell receptor beta chain was sequenced during a study of metastatic and nonmetastatic thyroid tumors. Study information: Peripheral blood and tumor or nodule samples from malignant and benign thyroid patients were compared.

All patients were untreated before thyroid surgery. With V trimmed by 3 bases and J by 7 bases, 12 bases remained unmatched. This CDR3 is built from 16 residues. Per germline, CDR1 MNHEY and CDR2 SVGEGT. The sample holds a few counts of this clone. Authors' methods: A classifier of distant metastasis in papillary thyroid cancer was built from CDR3 differences (across clinicopathological groups). TCRdb reprocessed the PCR reads using MiXCR. The V and J calls and clone size are TCRdb's, not the authors'. The sample holds around 70,000 clones, roughly 18% seen once. The specimen was blood. The rearrangement uses TRBV6-2 or TRBV6-3 and TRBJ1-5; 7 bases align to TRBD1. This receptor was obtained from a female donor with papillary thyroid cancer or a benign thyroid nodule (not recorded which). Some clones in this sample may be carry-over from other donors' samples. The CDR3 is CASSYSPGQIGQPQHF. The DNA for the CDR3 is TGTGCCAGCAGTTATTCGCCGGGACAGATTGGACAGCCCCAGCATTTT.